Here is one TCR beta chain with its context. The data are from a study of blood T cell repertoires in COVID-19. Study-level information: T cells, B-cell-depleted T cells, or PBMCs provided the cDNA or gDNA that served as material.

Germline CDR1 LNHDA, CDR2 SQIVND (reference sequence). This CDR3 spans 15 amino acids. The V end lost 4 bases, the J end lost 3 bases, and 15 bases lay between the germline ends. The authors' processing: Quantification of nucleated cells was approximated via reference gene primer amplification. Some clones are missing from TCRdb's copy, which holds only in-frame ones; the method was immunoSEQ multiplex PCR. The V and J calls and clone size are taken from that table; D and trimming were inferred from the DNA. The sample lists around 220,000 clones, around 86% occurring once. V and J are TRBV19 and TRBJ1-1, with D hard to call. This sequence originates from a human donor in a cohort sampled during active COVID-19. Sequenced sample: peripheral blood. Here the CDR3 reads CASSSKETAYTEAFF. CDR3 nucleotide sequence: TGTGCCAGTAGTAGTAAAGAAACAGCCTACACTGAAGCTTTCTTT.